The 5 T cell receptor beta chains below were found in one sample sequenced in a study of CD8+CD57+ T cells in acquired aplastic anemia. Genomic DNA templated the TCR beta VDJ and CDR3 profiling. A single record per CDR3 protein comes from TCRdb applying MiXCR to the reads. Here the sample spans around 400,000 distinct CDR3 sequences, 55% to 70% being singletons. The sample was sorted CD4+, CD8+, or CD8+CD57+ T cells (not recorded which) from PBMCs. The receptors were sampled from a human donor in good health, serving as a control.

This clonotype was counted ten times or more. J is TRBJ1-3 and V is TRBV12-3 or TRBV12-4; D might be TRBD1 (5 bases). Trimming took off 6 bases at V and 4 bases at J, with 7 bases between the two ends. This CDR3 is 12 amino acids long. CDR3 DNA sequence: TGTGCCAGCAGGCGACAGGGAAACACCATATATTTT. It codes for CASRRQGNTIYF.

Note on this clonotype: As the CDR3 is not closed by the conserved phenylalanine or tryptophan, this likely results from a read error. No DNA is shown, since the ends of the CDR3 on it are uncertain; the CDR3 is the one TCRdb lists. This sequence joins TRBV7-9 and TRBJ2-1; the tabulated D call, TRBD1, remains unverified against the DNA. Germline V gene sequence: CDR1 SEHNR, CDR2 FQNEAQ (reference sequence). The CDR3 spans 13 residues, counting both ends. The CDR3 sequence is CASSSGKGPWPIS.

This clonotype was recorded many times. J is TRBJ1-2 and V is TRBV20-1; D remains ambiguous. From germline, CDR1 is DFQATT and CDR2 SNEGSKA (reference sequence). This CDR3 contains 14 residues. V was pared by 0 bases and J by 8 bases, with 16 bases between. The CDR3 nucleotides are TGCAGTGCTAGAGATTCACCGGACGGGCGAGGCTACACCTTC. This gives the protein CSARDSPDGRGYTF.

This clonotype was seen only a few times. The chain links TRBV10-3 to TRBJ1-1; weak D call: TRBD1 (5 bases). The V end was cut by 0 bases, the J end by 5 bases, with 13 bases between. CDR1 ENHRY and CDR2 SYGVKD come from the germline V gene. The CDR3 contains 15 residues. In DNA form, the CDR3 reads TGTGCCATCAGTGAGTCGGGGGGATGGGGAACTGAAGCTTTCTTT. Amino acids: CAISESGGWGTEAFF.

At least ten counts were recorded for this clonotype. The chain has TRBV29-1 and TRBJ1-4; TRBD1 might be the D (6 bases). Germline CDR1 reads SQVTM; CDR2 reads ANQGSEA. The CDR3 consists of 13 residues. Between the trimmed V and J ends, which lost 5 bases and 1 base, there was a span of 8 bases. CDR3 sequence: CSVRRGTNEKLFF. The DNA of the CDR3 is TGCAGCGTTCGCAGGGGAACTAATGAAAAACTGTTTTTT.